The text below deals with one T cell receptor beta chain. Cohorts were determined from participant-reported clinical history. The data are from a study of blood T cell repertoires in COVID-19. Study summary: Both acute and convalescent COVID-19 samples were obtained from the United States, Italy and Spain.

Germline CDR1 and CDR2: MNHEY and SVGAGI. The CDR3 is 16 residues long. Trimming removed 0 bases from V and 6 bases from J; junction bases left unmatched: 11. The method was immunoSEQ multiplex PCR; TCRdb's version includes in-frame clones alone and lacks a portion of them. The sample has about 400,000 clones; just under 90% are singletons. This TCR came from a woman under 40 who had recovered from COVID-19. The material sequenced was PBMCs or T cells enriched from blood (not recorded which). The V gene is TRBV6-5, the J gene TRBJ2-7, with 7 bases matching TRBD1. CDR3 in DNA: TGTGCCAGCAGTTACTCGTCGCCAGGGGGACATTCCGAGCAGTACTTC. It encodes CASSYSSPGGHSEQYF.